This TCR beta chain stems from a study of T-cell reconstitution after alpha-beta-depleted transplantation in children. General study points: Several hundred rapidly expanded clones from non-depleted graft cells reportedly supplied alpha-beta T cells about two months post-transplant.

This clonotype was seen many times. What it binds is not known. Using unique molecular identifiers, the investigators prepared the TCRbeta library. MiXCR, applied by TCRdb to the PCR reads, yields one record per CDR3 protein. The sample records fewer than 700,000 distinct CDR3 sequences, 13% being singletons. Germline-derived CDR1 and CDR2 are DFQATT and SNEGSKA (reference sequence). V shed 6 bases, J shed 1 base, and the junction held 11 bases outside the gene matches. The CDR3 contains 16 residues. The sample here was PBMCs, mostly from graft donor cells, taken 360 days after TCRalphabeta/CD19-depleted stem cell transplant. The clonotype was recovered from a male patient aged 10-17 years who had a stem cell transplant for acute myeloid leukemia, so the T cells may come from the graft donor. This chain connects TRBV20-1 to TRBJ2-7; 11 positions agree with TRBD2. CDR3 in amino acids: CSAPTPTSGASYEQYF. The CDR3 DNA reads TGCAGTGCCCCGACCCCGACTAGCGGGGCGTCCTACGAGCAGTACTTC.